The rows below give T cell receptor beta chains drawn from one sample of a study of shared clonotypes between healthy human individuals. TCRdb keeps only in-frame clones here, not all; method: immunoSEQ multiplex PCR. The table has about 1,900,000 clones, about 95% seen once. The sequencing input was naive CD8+ T cells sorted from blood. These receptors were obtained from a man aged 18 to 29 in good health. Both conserved end residues are part of each CDR3. A D gene is named only where the DNA matches it firmly. Clone size is not always given. Where it is, it says once, few, many or a class for expanded clones.

v_gene: TRBV6-1
abundance: NA
j_gene: TRBJ2-2
d_gene: NA
CDR3nt: TGTGCCAGCAGTGGAGCGGGGGAGCTGTTTTTT
CDR3aa: CASSGAGELFF

v_gene: TRBV4-1
abundance: NA
j_gene: TRBJ2-3
d_gene: NA
CDR3nt: TGCGCCAGCAGCCAAAGAACCCTCCGTAGCACAGATACGCAGTATTTT
CDR3aa: CASSQRTLRSTDTQYF

v_gene: TRBV12-5
abundance: NA
j_gene: TRBJ1-1
d_gene: NA
CDR3nt: TGTGCTAGTGGTTTGGACCTGGGAGGTAAGACTGAAGCTTTCTTT
CDR3aa: CASGLDLGGKTEAFF

v_gene: TRBV7-2
abundance: NA
j_gene: TRBJ1-3
d_gene: NA
CDR3nt: TGTGCCAGCAGCACCGACAGAGACTCTGGAAACACCATATATTTT
CDR3aa: CASSTDRDSGNTIYF

v_gene: TRBV9
abundance: NA
j_gene: TRBJ1-4
d_gene: NA
CDR3nt: TGTGCCAGCGGGGGTGAGGGGAATGAAAAACTGTTTTTT
CDR3aa: CASGGEGNEKLFF

v_gene: TRBV4-1
abundance: NA
j_gene: TRBJ1-2
d_gene: NA
CDR3nt: TGCGCCAGCAGTTGGGAGAGGAACTCCTATGGCTACACCTTC
CDR3aa: CASSWERNSYGYTF

v_gene: TRBV14
abundance: NA
j_gene: TRBJ1-1
d_gene: TRBD1
CDR3nt: TGTGCCAGCAGCCACTTCGGGACAGGGGAAGCTTTCTTT
CDR3aa: CASSHFGTGEAFF

v_gene: TRBV9
abundance: NA
j_gene: TRBJ1-1
d_gene: TRBD1
CDR3nt: TGTGCCAGCAGACCGGATGACAGGGGCTGGGCCACTGAAGCTTTCTTT
CDR3aa: CASRPDDRGWATEAFF

v_gene: TRBV7-2
abundance: NA
j_gene: TRBJ2-3
d_gene: NA
CDR3nt: TGTGCCAGCAGCTTATTGCGCACAGATACGCAGTATTTT
CDR3aa: CASSLLRTDTQYF

v_gene: TRBV2
abundance: NA
j_gene: TRBJ1-2
d_gene: NA
CDR3nt: TGTGCCAGCGAAGAGGGTAGACGCAACTATGGCTACACCTTC
CDR3aa: CASEEGRRNYGYTF

v_gene: TRBV6-1
abundance: NA
j_gene: TRBJ2-7
d_gene: TRBD1
CDR3nt: TGTGCCAGCAGAGTCGTAACAGGGGGGAATGGGGAGCAGTACTTC
CDR3aa: CASRVVTGGNGEQYF

v_gene: TRBV6-5
abundance: NA
j_gene: TRBJ1-2
d_gene: TRBD1
CDR3nt: TGTGCCAGCAGTTACGGACAGGGTATAGGGGGCTACACCTTC
CDR3aa: CASSYGQGIGGYTF

v_gene: TRBV13
abundance: NA
j_gene: TRBJ2-3
d_gene: NA
CDR3nt: TGTGCCAGCAGCGAAATCGGAAGCACAGATACGCAGTATTTT
CDR3aa: CASSEIGSTDTQYF

v_gene: TRBV14
abundance: NA
j_gene: TRBJ2-7
d_gene: NA
CDR3nt: TGTGCCAGCAGCCCCCTCGGAGCCTACGAGCAGTACTTC
CDR3aa: CASSPLGAYEQYF

v_gene: TRBV10-2
abundance: NA
j_gene: TRBJ1-3
d_gene: NA
CDR3nt: TGCGCCAGCAGTCTGGACGGAAACACCATATATTTT
CDR3aa: CASSLDGNTIYF

v_gene: TRBV19
abundance: NA
j_gene: TRBJ1-5
d_gene: NA
CDR3nt: TGTGCCAGTCAGTCGGACGGTGGAGAGCCCCAGCATTTT
CDR3aa: CASQSDGGEPQHF

v_gene: TRBV4-1
abundance: NA
j_gene: TRBJ2-1
d_gene: TRBD2
CDR3nt: TGCGCCAGCAGCCAAGACCCCCTAGCGGGTCTAATCAATGAGCAGTTCTTC
CDR3aa: CASSQDPLAGLINEQFF

v_gene: TRBV5-1
abundance: NA
j_gene: TRBJ2-5
d_gene: TRBD2
CDR3nt: TGCGCCAGCAGCCCCCGGGGGGGAGTCCAAGAGACCCAGTACTTC
CDR3aa: CASSPRGGVQETQYF

v_gene: TRBV6-1
abundance: NA
j_gene: TRBJ1-1
d_gene: TRBD1
CDR3nt: TGTGCCAGCAGTCCGGGACAGGGATACACTGAAGCTTTCTTT
CDR3aa: CASSPGQGYTEAFF

v_gene: TRBV27
abundance: few
j_gene: TRBJ2-7
d_gene: NA
CDR3nt: TGTGCCACCTCCGGGGGTGGGTACGAGCAGTACTTC
CDR3aa: CATSGGGYEQYF

v_gene: TRBV10-1
abundance: once
j_gene: TRBJ2-3
d_gene: TRBD2
CDR3nt: TGCGCCAGCAGCGATAGCGGGGGGGCCGCGGATACGCAGTATTTT
CDR3aa: CASSDSGGAADTQYF

v_gene: TRBV2
abundance: NA
j_gene: TRBJ1-2
d_gene: TRBD1
CDR3nt: TGTGCCAGCAGTGAAGAAGAATCATCCCCGGGACAGGGCTACTATGGCTACACCTTC
CDR3aa: CASSEEESSPGQGYYGYTF

v_gene: TRBV9
abundance: NA
j_gene: TRBJ1-2
d_gene: NA
CDR3nt: TGTGCCAGCAGCGTGCAGGGACTGATCGAGTTGGGTTACACCTTC
CDR3aa: CASSVQGLIELGYTF

v_gene: TRBV7-9
abundance: NA
j_gene: TRBJ2-7
d_gene: NA
CDR3nt: TGTGCCAGCAGCGATACCTACGAGCAGTACTTC
CDR3aa: CASSDTYEQYF

v_gene: TRBV9
abundance: NA
j_gene: TRBJ2-7
d_gene: NA
CDR3nt: TGTGCCAGCAGCGTAGAGGGACGGCCTTACGAGCAGTACTTC
CDR3aa: CASSVEGRPYEQYF

v_gene: TRBV9
abundance: NA
j_gene: TRBJ2-7
d_gene: NA
CDR3nt: TGTGCCAGCAGCGCCGGGGGGCTAGCGGCCTACGAGCAGTACTTC
CDR3aa: CASSAGGLAAYEQYF

v_gene: TRBV29-1
abundance: few
j_gene: TRBJ1-2
d_gene: NA
CDR3nt: TGCAGCGTTGATGAGACAGGATTAGCTTATGGCTACACCTTC
CDR3aa: CSVDETGLAYGYTF

v_gene: TRBV29-1
abundance: NA
j_gene: TRBJ2-1
d_gene: NA
CDR3nt: TGCAGCGTTGTTTGGGGGTCGAGGAATGAGCAGTTCTTC
CDR3aa: CSVVWGSRNEQFF

v_gene: TRBV15
abundance: NA
j_gene: TRBJ2-7
d_gene: NA
CDR3nt: TGTGCCACCAGCGGGACCTCCTACGAGCAGTACTTC
CDR3aa: CATSGTSYEQYF

v_gene: TRBV30
abundance: NA
j_gene: TRBJ2-1
d_gene: TRBD1
CDR3nt: TGTGCCTGGAGAACCGGGACAGGGTCTGATGAGCAGTTCTTC
CDR3aa: CAWRTGTGSDEQFF

v_gene: TRBV7-9
abundance: NA
j_gene: TRBJ2-7
d_gene: TRBD2
CDR3nt: TGTGCCAGCAGCTTACCGAGGGAGATAGCGGGATCCTACGAGCAGTACTTC
CDR3aa: CASSLPREIAGSYEQYF

v_gene: TRBV4-1
abundance: NA
j_gene: TRBJ2-3
d_gene: TRBD2
CDR3nt: TGCGCCAGCAGCCAAGACCGAGCGGGGTTCACAGATACGCAGTATTTT
CDR3aa: CASSQDRAGFTDTQYF

v_gene: TRBV28
abundance: NA
j_gene: TRBJ2-1
d_gene: TRBD2
CDR3nt: TGTGCCAGCAGTACTAGCGGGGGGGCTGGTGAGCAGTTCTTC
CDR3aa: CASSTSGGAGEQFF

v_gene: TRBV6-1
abundance: NA
j_gene: TRBJ2-7
d_gene: NA
CDR3nt: TGTGCCAGCAGCCCCCTAGGGGTCGAGCAGTACTTC
CDR3aa: CASSPLGVEQYF

v_gene: TRBV27
abundance: NA
j_gene: TRBJ2-5
d_gene: TRBD1
CDR3nt: TGTGCCAGCAGTCCCGGGACAGGGTATATCGGAGAGACCCAGTACTTC
CDR3aa: CASSPGTGYIGETQYF

v_gene: TRBV4-3
abundance: NA
j_gene: TRBJ1-1
d_gene: TRBD1
CDR3nt: TGCGCCAGCAGCCAAGAGGGAACTTGGACAGGTTTAACTGAAGCTTTCTTT
CDR3aa: CASSQEGTWTGLTEAFF

v_gene: TRBV29-1
abundance: NA
j_gene: TRBJ2-1
d_gene: NA
CDR3nt: TGCAGCGTCTACTCTTCCTGGACGGGATCCTACAATGAGCAGTTCTTC
CDR3aa: CSVYSSWTGSYNEQFF

v_gene: TRBV28
abundance: NA
j_gene: TRBJ2-5
d_gene: TRBD1
CDR3nt: TGTGCCAGCAGGACCTACAGGGGGCTCTCGGAGACCCAGTACTTC
CDR3aa: CASRTYRGLSETQYF

v_gene: TRBV4-3
abundance: NA
j_gene: TRBJ2-1
d_gene: TRBD2
CDR3nt: TGCGCCAGCAGCCAAGATCAAGCGGGAGGTACCTACAATGAGCAGTTCTTC
CDR3aa: CASSQDQAGGTYNEQFF

v_gene: TRBV9
abundance: NA
j_gene: TRBJ1-2
d_gene: TRBD1
CDR3nt: TGTGCCAGCAGCGTCGGGGGGACAGGGAGCCACTATGGCTACACCTTC
CDR3aa: CASSVGGTGSHYGYTF

v_gene: TRBV6-6
abundance: NA
j_gene: TRBJ2-7
d_gene: NA
CDR3nt: TGTGCCAGCAGCTATCCAATGTACTTC
CDR3aa: CASSYPMYF

v_gene: TRBV29-1
abundance: NA
j_gene: TRBJ2-2
d_gene: NA
CDR3nt: TGCAGCACGCAGGACCCGAACACCGGGGAGCTGTTTTTT
CDR3aa: CSTQDPNTGELFF

v_gene: TRBV30
abundance: NA
j_gene: TRBJ1-2
d_gene: TRBD1
CDR3nt: TGTGCCTGGAGGGGTCACGGGACAGGCGGAGGCTACACCTTC
CDR3aa: CAWRGHGTGGGYTF

v_gene: TRBV28
abundance: NA
j_gene: TRBJ1-2
d_gene: NA
CDR3nt: TGTGCCAGCAGCCTACCTGACACGTCTGGCTACACCTTC
CDR3aa: CASSLPDTSGYTF

v_gene: TRBV27
abundance: NA
j_gene: TRBJ2-7
d_gene: NA
CDR3nt: TGTGCCAGCAGTCCCCTCGGAGGGCCCTACGAGCAGTACTTC
CDR3aa: CASSPLGGPYEQYF

v_gene: TRBV7-9
abundance: NA
j_gene: TRBJ2-1
d_gene: NA
CDR3nt: TGTGCCAGCAGCTTAGATGGGGTCAGCTACGGTGAGCAGTTCTTC
CDR3aa: CASSLDGVSYGEQFF

v_gene: TRBV13
abundance: once
j_gene: TRBJ2-7
d_gene: TRBD1
CDR3nt: TGTGCCAGCAGCGGCCAGGGGGCAGCCGTTTACGAGCAGTACTTC
CDR3aa: CASSGQGAAVYEQYF

v_gene: TRBV9
abundance: NA
j_gene: TRBJ2-7
d_gene: NA
CDR3nt: TGTGCCAGCAGTTTGACAGGCGGCTCCTACGAGCAGTACTTC
CDR3aa: CASSLTGGSYEQYF

v_gene: TRBV27
abundance: NA
j_gene: TRBJ1-5
d_gene: NA
CDR3nt: TGTGCCAGCAGTCCGACAGGATCGAGTCAGCCCCAGCATTTT
CDR3aa: CASSPTGSSQPQHF

v_gene: TRBV13
abundance: NA
j_gene: TRBJ2-7
d_gene: TRBD1
CDR3nt: TGTGCCAGCAGCTTAGAGGACAGGCCCTACGAGCAGTACTTC
CDR3aa: CASSLEDRPYEQYF

v_gene: TRBV11-2
abundance: NA
j_gene: TRBJ2-7
d_gene: NA
CDR3nt: TGTGCCAGCAGCCTCCGGACAGAAAGCTACGAGCAGTACTTC
CDR3aa: CASSLRTESYEQYF

v_gene: TRBV9
abundance: few
j_gene: TRBJ1-1
d_gene: NA
CDR3nt: TGTGCCAGCAGCGTAGTAGAGGACAGTGTGGCTTTCTTT
CDR3aa: CASSVVEDSVAFF

v_gene: TRBV4-1
abundance: NA
j_gene: TRBJ2-7
d_gene: NA
CDR3nt: TGCGCCAGCAGCCCAATTGGCTCCTACGAGCAGTACTTC
CDR3aa: CASSPIGSYEQYF

v_gene: TRBV27
abundance: NA
j_gene: TRBJ1-4
d_gene: NA
CDR3nt: TGTGCCAGCTCCCCAGGGATGGGAAAACTGTTTTTT
CDR3aa: CASSPGMGKLFF

v_gene: TRBV30
abundance: NA
j_gene: TRBJ1-1
d_gene: NA
CDR3nt: TGTGCCTGGAGTGTAAGGGGCGAAGCTTTCTTT
CDR3aa: CAWSVRGEAFF

v_gene: TRBV7-2
abundance: NA
j_gene: TRBJ1-2
d_gene: TRBD1
CDR3nt: TGTGCCAGCAGCCCCACTGGAGGGGGCAGTACTGGCTACACCTTC
CDR3aa: CASSPTGGGSTGYTF

v_gene: TRBV27
abundance: NA
j_gene: TRBJ2-7
d_gene: NA
CDR3nt: TGTGCCAGCAGTTTAACATTCAACTACGAGCAGTACTTC
CDR3aa: CASSLTFNYEQYF

v_gene: TRBV7-8
abundance: NA
j_gene: TRBJ2-3
d_gene: TRBD2
CDR3nt: TGTGCCAGCAGCTTAGGGATGGGACTAGTTACAGATACGCAGTATTTT
CDR3aa: CASSLGMGLVTDTQYF

v_gene: TRBV27
abundance: NA
j_gene: TRBJ2-7
d_gene: TRBD1
CDR3nt: TGTGCCAGCAGTTTCAGGGGGAACGAGCAGTACTTC
CDR3aa: CASSFRGNEQYF

v_gene: TRBV6-1
abundance: once
j_gene: TRBJ2-5
d_gene: NA
CDR3nt: TGTGCCAGCAGTGAAACCGGGACCCTAGAGACCCAGTACTTC
CDR3aa: CASSETGTLETQYF